These T cell receptor beta chains were read from a single sample in a study of OX40 agonist ivuxolimab in advanced cancers. The table came from immunoSEQ multiplex PCR; TCRdb's copy has only in-frame clones and leaves some out. The repertoire holds under 80,000 clones, roughly 82% seen once, with around 5% in the top ten. Sequencing used CD4+ or CD8+ T cells sorted from blood, obtained in a trial of the OX40 agonist ivuxolimab. These receptors were collected from an adult with an advanced solid tumor such as melanoma, head and neck, liver or kidney cancer. Both conserved end residues are part of each CDR3. Clone size is not always given. Where it is, it says once, few, many or a class for expanded clones.

V gene: TRBV7-9; clone size: NA; CDR3 protein: CASSSGQPNTEAFF
V gene: TRBV19; clone size: NA; CDR3 protein: CASSIRDYDNEQFF
V gene: TRBV7-2; clone size: NA; CDR3 protein: CASSLYAGQNYEQYF
V gene: TRBV11-2; clone size: NA; CDR3 protein: CASSSRLAGGQETQYF
V gene: TRBV7-2; clone size: NA; CDR3 protein: CASCRDRGAYEQYF
V gene: TRBV2; clone size: NA; CDR3 protein: CASSDEDTQYF
V gene: TRBV19; clone size: few; CDR3 protein: CASSLMSEGNQPQHF
V gene: TRBV5-4; clone size: NA; CDR3 protein: CASSPPSGETQYF
V gene: TRBV2; clone size: NA; CDR3 protein: CASSPYTGELFF
V gene: TRBV5-1; clone size: few; CDR3 protein: CASSFGQGSRNQPQHF
V gene: TRBV5-4; clone size: NA; CDR3 protein: CASSLAGTDTQYF
V gene: TRBV7-9; clone size: NA; CDR3 protein: CASSLGWETQYF